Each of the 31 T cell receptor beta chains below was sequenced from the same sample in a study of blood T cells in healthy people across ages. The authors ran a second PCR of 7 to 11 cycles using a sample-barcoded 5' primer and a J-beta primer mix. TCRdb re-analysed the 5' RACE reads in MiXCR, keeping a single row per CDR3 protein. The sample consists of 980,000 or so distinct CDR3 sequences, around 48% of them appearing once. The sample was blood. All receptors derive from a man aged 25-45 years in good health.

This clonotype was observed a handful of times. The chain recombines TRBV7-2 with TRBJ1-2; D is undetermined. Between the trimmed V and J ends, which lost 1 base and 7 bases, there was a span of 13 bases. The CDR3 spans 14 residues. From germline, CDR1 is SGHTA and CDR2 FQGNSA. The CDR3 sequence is CASSLGWRESGYTF. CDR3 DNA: TGTGCCAGCAGCTTAGGGTGGCGAGAGTCTGGCTACACCTTC.

The CDR3 DNA follows: TGCAGTGCAAAATTGACAGGGAGCTCCTACGAGCAGTACTTC. Amino acids: CSAKLTGSSYEQYF. This chain uses TRBV20-1 with TRBJ2-7, with TRBD1 matching over 7 bases. Germline V CDR1 and CDR2: DFQATT, SNEGSKA (reference sequence). The CDR3 sequence is 14 residues long. With V trimmed by 6 bases and J by 0 bases, 8 bases remained unmatched.

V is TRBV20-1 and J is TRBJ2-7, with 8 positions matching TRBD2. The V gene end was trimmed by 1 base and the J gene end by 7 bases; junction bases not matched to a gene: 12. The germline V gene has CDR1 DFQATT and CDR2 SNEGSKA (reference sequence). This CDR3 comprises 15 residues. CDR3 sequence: CSARGRLAGYNEQYF. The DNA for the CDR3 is TGCAGTGCTAGAGGCCGCCTAGCGGGTTACAATGAGCAGTACTTC.

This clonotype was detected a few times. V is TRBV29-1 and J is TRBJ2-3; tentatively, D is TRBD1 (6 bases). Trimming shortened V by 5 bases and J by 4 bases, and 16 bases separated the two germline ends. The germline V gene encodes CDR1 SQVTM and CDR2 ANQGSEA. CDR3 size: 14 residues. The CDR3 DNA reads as TGCAGCGTTACACAGGGCAGGATCGCAGATACGCAGTATTTT. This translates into CSVTQGRIADTQYF.

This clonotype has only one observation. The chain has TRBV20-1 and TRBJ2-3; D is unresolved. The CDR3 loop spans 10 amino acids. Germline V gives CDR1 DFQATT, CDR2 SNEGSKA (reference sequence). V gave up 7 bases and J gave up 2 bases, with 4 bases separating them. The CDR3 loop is CSGLTDTQYF. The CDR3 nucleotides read TGCAGTGGGCTCACAGATACGCAGTATTTT.

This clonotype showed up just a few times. CDR3 sequence (DNA): TGCAGCGTTGAAACACGGGACAGCCAAGAGACCCAGTACTTC. This encodes CSVETRDSQETQYF. The V and J genes are TRBV29-1 and TRBJ2-5; 7 positions match TRBD1. Germline V gives CDR1 SQVTM, CDR2 ANQGSEA. V gave up 2 bases and J gave up 1 base; unmatched junction bases: 4. There are 14 residues in the CDR3.

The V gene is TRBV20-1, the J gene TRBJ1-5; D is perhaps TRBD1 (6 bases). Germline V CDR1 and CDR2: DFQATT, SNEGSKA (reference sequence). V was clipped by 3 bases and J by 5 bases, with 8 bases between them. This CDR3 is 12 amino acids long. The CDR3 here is CSASRQDQPQHF. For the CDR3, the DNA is TGCAGTGCTAGTCGACAGGATCAGCCCCAGCATTTT.

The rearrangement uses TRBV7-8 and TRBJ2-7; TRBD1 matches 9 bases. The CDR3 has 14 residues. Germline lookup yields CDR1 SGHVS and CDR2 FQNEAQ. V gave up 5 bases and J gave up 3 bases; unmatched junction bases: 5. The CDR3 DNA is TGTGCCAGCAGCCCGGAGGACAGGGGCTACGAGCAGTACTTC. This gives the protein CASSPEDRGYEQYF.

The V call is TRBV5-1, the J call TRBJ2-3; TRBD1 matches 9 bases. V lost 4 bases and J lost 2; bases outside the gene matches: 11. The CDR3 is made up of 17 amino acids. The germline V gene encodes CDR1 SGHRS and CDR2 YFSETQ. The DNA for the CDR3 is TGCGCCAGCAGCCCAGAACGGACAGGGGATATCACAGATACGCAGTATTTT. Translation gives CASSPERTGDITDTQYF.

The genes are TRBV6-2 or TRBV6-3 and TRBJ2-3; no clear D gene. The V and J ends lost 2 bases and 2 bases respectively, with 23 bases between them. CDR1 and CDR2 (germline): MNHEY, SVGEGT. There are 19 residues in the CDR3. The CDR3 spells CASSYERVGRLFNTDTQYF. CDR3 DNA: TGTGCCAGCAGTTACGAGCGAGTCGGGCGGCTTTTTAACACAGATACGCAGTATTTT.

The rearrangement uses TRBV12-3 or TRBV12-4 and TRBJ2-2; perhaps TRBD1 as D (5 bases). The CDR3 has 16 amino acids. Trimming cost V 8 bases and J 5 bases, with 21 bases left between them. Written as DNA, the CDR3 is TGTGCCAGCTCCCATCGGGCGGCCCAGGGTACCGGGGAGCTGTTTTTT. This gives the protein CASSHRAAQGTGELFF.

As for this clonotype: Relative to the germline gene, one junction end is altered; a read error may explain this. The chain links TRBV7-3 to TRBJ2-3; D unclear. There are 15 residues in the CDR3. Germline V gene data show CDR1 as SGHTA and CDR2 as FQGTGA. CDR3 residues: CASSFAKATADTQYF. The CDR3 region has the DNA TGTGCCAGCAGCTTCGCAAAAGCGACGGCAGATACACAGTATTTT.

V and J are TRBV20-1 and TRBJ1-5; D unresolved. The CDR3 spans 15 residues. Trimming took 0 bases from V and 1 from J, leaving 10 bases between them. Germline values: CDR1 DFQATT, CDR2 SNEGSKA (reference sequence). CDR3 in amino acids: CSARDGQLSNQPQHF. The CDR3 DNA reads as TGCAGTGCTAGAGACGGTCAGCTCAGCAATCAGCCCCAGCATTTT.

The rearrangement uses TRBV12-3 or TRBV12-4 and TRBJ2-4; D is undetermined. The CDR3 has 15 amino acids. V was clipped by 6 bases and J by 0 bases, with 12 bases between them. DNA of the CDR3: TGTGCCAGCAGCGCGTCCAGACTAGCCAAAAACATTCAGTACTTC. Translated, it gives CASSASRLAKNIQYF.

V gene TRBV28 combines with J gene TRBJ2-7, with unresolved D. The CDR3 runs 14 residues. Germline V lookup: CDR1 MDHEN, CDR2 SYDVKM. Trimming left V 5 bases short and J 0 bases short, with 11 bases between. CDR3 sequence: CASSVIKGSYEQYF. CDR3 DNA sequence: TGTGCCAGCAGTGTTATCAAAGGCTCCTACGAGCAGTACTTC.

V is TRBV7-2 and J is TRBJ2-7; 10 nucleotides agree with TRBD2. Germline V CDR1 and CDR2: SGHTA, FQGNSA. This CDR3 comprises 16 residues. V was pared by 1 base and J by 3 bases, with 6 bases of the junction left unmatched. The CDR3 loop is CASSLEAGGRGYEQYF. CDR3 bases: TGTGCCAGCAGCTTAGAAGCGGGGGGGCGTGGCTACGAGCAGTACTTC.

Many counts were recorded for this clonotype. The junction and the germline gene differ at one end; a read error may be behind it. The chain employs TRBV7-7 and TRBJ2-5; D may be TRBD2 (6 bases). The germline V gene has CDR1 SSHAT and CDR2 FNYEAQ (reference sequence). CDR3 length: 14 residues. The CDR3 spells CASSLGGAGETQYF. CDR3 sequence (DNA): TGTGCTAGCAGCTTAGGCGGGGCAGGAGAGACCCAGTACTTC.

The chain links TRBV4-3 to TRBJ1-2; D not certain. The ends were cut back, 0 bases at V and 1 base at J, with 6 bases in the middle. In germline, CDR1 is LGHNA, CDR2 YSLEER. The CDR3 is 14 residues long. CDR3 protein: CASSQDNSNYGYTF. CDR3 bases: TGCGCCAGCAGCCAAGATAACAGTAACTATGGCTACACCTTC.

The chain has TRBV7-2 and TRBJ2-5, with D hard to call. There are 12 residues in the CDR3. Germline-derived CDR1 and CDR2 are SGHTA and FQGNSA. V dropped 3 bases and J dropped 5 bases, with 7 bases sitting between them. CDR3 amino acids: CASSFSRETQYF. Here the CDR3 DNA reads TGTGCCAGCAGCTTTTCCAGGGAGACCCAGTACTTC.

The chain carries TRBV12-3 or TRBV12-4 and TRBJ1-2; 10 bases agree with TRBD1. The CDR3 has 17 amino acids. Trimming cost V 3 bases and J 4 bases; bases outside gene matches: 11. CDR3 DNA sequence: TGTGCCAGCAGTTTCATCTCCGGGACAGGGGAAACCTATGGCTACACCTTC. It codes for CASSFISGTGETYGYTF.

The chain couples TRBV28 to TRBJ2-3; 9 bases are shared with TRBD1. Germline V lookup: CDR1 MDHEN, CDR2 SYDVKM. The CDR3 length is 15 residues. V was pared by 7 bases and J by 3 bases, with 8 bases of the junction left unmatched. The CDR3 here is CASNHRDRVTDTQYF. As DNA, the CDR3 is TGTGCCAGCAACCACCGGGACAGGGTAACAGATACGCAGTATTTT.

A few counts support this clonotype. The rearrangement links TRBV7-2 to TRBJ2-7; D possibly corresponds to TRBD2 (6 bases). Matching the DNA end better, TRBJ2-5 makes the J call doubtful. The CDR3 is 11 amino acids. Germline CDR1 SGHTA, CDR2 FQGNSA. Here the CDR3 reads CAGGLQETQYF. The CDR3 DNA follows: TGTGCCGGGGGGTTACAAGAGACCCAGTACTTC.

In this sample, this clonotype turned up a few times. The CDR3 coding sequence is TGCAGCGGCAGTGGGAGGGCCCACTACAATGAGCAGTTCTTC. The encoded protein is CSGSGRAHYNEQFF. This chain uses TRBV29-1 with TRBJ2-1; TRBD2 aligns across 7 bases. CDR3 length: 14 residues. CDR1 SQVTM and CDR2 ANQGSEA come from the germline V gene. V dropped 7 bases and J dropped 3; count of bases not matched to a gene: 9.

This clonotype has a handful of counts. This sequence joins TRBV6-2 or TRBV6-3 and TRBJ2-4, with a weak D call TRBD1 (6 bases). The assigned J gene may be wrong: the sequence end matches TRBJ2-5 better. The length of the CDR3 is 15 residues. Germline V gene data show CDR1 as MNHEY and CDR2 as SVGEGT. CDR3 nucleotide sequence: TGTGCCAGCAGTACCTCCCAGGGGCTGAGGGAGACCCAGTACTTC. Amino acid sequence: CASSTSQGLRETQYF.

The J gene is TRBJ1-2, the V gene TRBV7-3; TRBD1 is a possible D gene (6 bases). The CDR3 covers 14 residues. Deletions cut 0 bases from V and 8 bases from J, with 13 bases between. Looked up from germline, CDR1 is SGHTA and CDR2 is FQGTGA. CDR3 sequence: CASSLTRAGEGYTF. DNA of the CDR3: TGTGCCAGCAGCTTAACTAGGGCAGGGGAAGGCTACACCTTC.

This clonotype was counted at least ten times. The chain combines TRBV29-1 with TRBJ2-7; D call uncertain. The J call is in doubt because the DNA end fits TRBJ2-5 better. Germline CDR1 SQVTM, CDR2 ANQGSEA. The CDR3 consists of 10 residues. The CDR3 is CSVSGQTQYF. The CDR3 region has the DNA TGCAGCGTTAGTGGGCAGACCCAGTACTTC.

The CDR3 nucleotides are TGCGCCAGCAGCCAAGTCCAGGGTCCATGGAGCAATCAGCCCCAGCATTTT. As protein: CASSQVQGPWSNQPQHF. The chain couples TRBV4-1 to TRBJ1-5; the D gene is possibly TRBD1 (5 bases). Trimming left V 1 base short and J 1 base short, with 14 bases between. Germline V gene sequence: CDR1 MGHRA, CDR2 YSYEKL. This CDR3 has 17 amino acids.

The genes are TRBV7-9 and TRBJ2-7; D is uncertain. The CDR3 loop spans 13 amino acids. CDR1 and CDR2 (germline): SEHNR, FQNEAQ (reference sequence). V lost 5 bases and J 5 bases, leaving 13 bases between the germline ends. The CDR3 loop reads CASSVDLGNEQYF. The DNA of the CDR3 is TGTGCCAGCAGCGTAGACCTGGGAAACGAGCAGTACTTC.

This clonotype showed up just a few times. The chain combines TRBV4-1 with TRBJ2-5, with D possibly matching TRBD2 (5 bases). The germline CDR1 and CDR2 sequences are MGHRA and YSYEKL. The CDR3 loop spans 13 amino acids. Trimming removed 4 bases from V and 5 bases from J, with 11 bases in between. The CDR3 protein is CASSRLMEETQYF. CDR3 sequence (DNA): TGCGCCAGCAGCCGACTAATGGAGGAGACCCAGTACTTC.

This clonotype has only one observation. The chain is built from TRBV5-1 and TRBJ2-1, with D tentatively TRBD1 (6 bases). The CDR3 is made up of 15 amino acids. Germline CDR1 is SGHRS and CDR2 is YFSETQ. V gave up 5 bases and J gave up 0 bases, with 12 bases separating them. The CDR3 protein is CASRGAGVSYNEQFF. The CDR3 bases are TGCGCCAGCAGGGGGGCAGGGGTCTCCTACAATGAGCAGTTCTTC.

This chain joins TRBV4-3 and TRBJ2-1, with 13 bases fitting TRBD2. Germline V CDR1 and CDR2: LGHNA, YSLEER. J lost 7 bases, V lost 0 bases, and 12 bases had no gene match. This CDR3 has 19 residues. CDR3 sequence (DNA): TGCGCCAGCAGCCAAGATCTGGGGACTAGCGGGACAAAAGATAATGAGCAGTTCTTC. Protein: CASSQDLGTSGTKDNEQFF.